Detailed here is one T cell receptor (beta chain). The source of the sample is a study of radiation and T cells in renal cell carcinoma. Regarding time point: baseline pretreatment blood. Treatment denoted: 15 Gy SBRT to primary tumor, nephrectomy 4 weeks later. Blood was sampled at baseline, 2 weeks and 4 weeks after SBRT. CDR1 is SGDLS, CDR2 YYNGEE, per germline. Trimming left V 2 bases short and J 5 bases short, with 13 bases between. This CDR3 has 14 amino acids. TCRdb's copy holds only in-frame clones and misses some; the assay was immunoSEQ multiplex PCR. Of some 150,000 clones in the sample, approximately 87% were seen once.

The starting material was blood, obtained from a patient whose treatment included radiotherapy and nephrectomy. This TCR derives from a woman aged 45-65 years with renal cell carcinoma. The V gene is TRBV9, the J gene TRBJ2-5; D may be TRBD1 (6 bases). This CDR3 reads CASSVGGPTETQYF. CDR3 in DNA: TGTGCCAGCAGCGTTGGGGGCCCCACCGAGACCCAGTACTTC.